This T cell receptor beta chain is from a study of blood T cells in healthy people across ages (dated by TCRdb to between 2015 and 2017). With regard to the full study: Template switching captured roughly one uniquely barcoded TCR beta cDNA molecule per two T cells in model experiments. The donors were divided into four age groups: young (average about 16 years), middle-aged (almost 40), aged (approximately 64) and long-lived (nearly 85). The study analyzed two additional independent replicas of 1 million unique cDNA reads from the same blood draw for two donors, one aged 18 to 30 and one aged 80 or older. To avoid experimental bias, donors of different ages were distributed randomly across sequencing lanes. Using deep sequencing normalized with unique cDNA molecular identifiers, the study measured how TCR beta repertoire diversity changes with age. Here is what the overall study found, with its caveats: Because profiling used bulk unsorted PBMCs, naive and antigen-experienced compartments could not be compared conclusively. Estimates of total diversity based on one million sequenced T cells were regarded as lower bounds and as underestimates. The percentage of naive T cells measured by flow cytometry correlated strongly with observed TCR beta diversity. The CMV infection status of donors was not known, potentially confounding age-related changes in expanded clonotypes. Compared with the aged group, more naive CD4+ T cells, fewer expanded clones and increased TCR diversity were shown by the long-lived group, suggesting age selection. As age increased, observed TCR beta diversity per million T cells dropped in a roughly linear way, and a significant reduction was already evident by age around 41.

The junction shows trimming of 5 bases on V and 6 bases on J, plus 14 bases between the germline ends. The CDR3 measures 14 amino acids from cysteine to phenylalanine. Only the CDR3 portion is preserved as DNA: 42 bases, with reading frame beginning at the first base. CDR1 and CDR2 were assigned from the germline V gene (reference sequence) as DFQATT and SNEGSKA. Libraries were constructed by 5' RACE. The data were produced on an Illumina HiSeq 2500. The second PCR ran for about 6 to 12 cycles and used a J-beta primer mix along with a sample-barcoded 5' primer. A unique molecular identifier was introduced onto each TCR beta cDNA molecule by a template-switch 5' adaptor carrying 12 random nucleotides. Each sample yielded at least 2.5 million CDR3-containing paired-end reads. The Mint cDNA synthesis kit, primed by a TRBC-specific oligonucleotide, was used to synthesize first-strand cDNA from all RNA. After uracil-DNA glycosylase treatment, a first 18-cycle PCR used universal primers M1SS and BC2_uni_R on all cDNA. The paper's data handling went like this. For normalization, 1 million high-quality reads were randomly selected from each sample, with every read carrying a distinct molecular identifier. Reads with shared molecular identifiers were discarded instead of being binned into consensus sequences. CDR3 identification, clonotype clustering and error correction used MiTCR with a Q25 quality threshold and the strictest error-elimination algorithm. A nonparametric unseen species model using Euler transformation provided a lower-bound estimate of total TCR beta diversity. TCRdb reprocessed the public reads (quality trimming at Q25 with fastp, clone calling with MiXCR) and kept in-frame beta chains. Each record represents a unique CDR3 protein, reported with the most common genes and DNA among its rows. The V and J calls, along with clone size, are taken from TCRdb and not from the paper's own processing. This sample lists 650,000 to 1,000,000 distinct CDR3 sequences; about 34% were detected once. Over 10% of the sample rests with the top ten.

Systemically healthy Caucasian individuals from Russia, approximately 39 in total and aged about 6 to 100 years, were included as donors. Each donor gave 8 to 10 milliliters of peripheral blood, drawn into EDTA-treated Vacutainer tubes. Ficoll-Paque density-gradient centrifugation was used to isolate PBMCs, with at least 7 million per sample. Total RNA was extracted from PBMCs with Trizol reagent, with at least 6 micrograms obtained per sample. For every donor, an aliquot of PBMCs went through flow cytometry to measure the percentages of naive CD45RAhigh/CD27high T cells. To note about this clonotype: This clone's antigen is unknown. No base quality information exists; no much larger clone differs at one position.

The sequence came from a man in his late teens or twenties in good health. The chain is assembled from TRBV20-1 and TRBJ1-6, with TRBD1 perhaps the D gene, on 6 matching bases. Material for sequencing was blood. The DNA is as follows: TGCAGTGCTCCGTTACAGGGAGCTAATTCACCCCTCCACTTT. The encoded protein is CSAPLQGANSPLHF.